These T cell receptor beta chains were read from a single sample in a study of blood T cells in healthy people across ages. One entry per CDR3 protein, called by TCRdb with MiXCR from the 5' RACE reads. The table lists around 780,000 distinct CDR3 sequences, roughly 26% of them singletons. This same sample was also part of a study on T cells of mothers and their children.

Sequencing was carried out using blood. These receptors all stem from a boy aged 10-17 years in good health. Both conserved end residues are part of each CDR3. The D gene is left open where the match is weak. Clone size is shown for a subset of rows, as once, few, many or a class of expanded clone.

d_gene: TRBD1; abundance: NA; len: 14; v_gene: TRBV5-1; j_gene: TRBJ1-2; CDR3nt: TGCGCCAGCAGCGCCGGGACAGGGGGCTTTGGCTACACCTTC; CDR3aa: CASSAGTGGFGYTF
d_gene: TRBD2; abundance: NA; len: 15; v_gene: TRBV20-1; j_gene: TRBJ2-3; CDR3nt: TGCAGTGCTCAGACTAGCCTTCCTCCACCAGATACGCAGTATTTT; CDR3aa: CSAQTSLPPPDTQYF
d_gene: NA; abundance: few; len: 12; v_gene: TRBV12-3/TRBV12-4; j_gene: TRBJ1-5; CDR3nt: TGTGCCAGTCGATACGGCAATCAGCCCCAGCATTTT; CDR3aa: CASRYGNQPQHF
d_gene: TRBD1; abundance: NA; len: 14; v_gene: TRBV6-1; j_gene: TRBJ2-5; CDR3nt: TGTGCCAGCAGAACCGGGACAGGGGTAACGGAGCAGTACTTC; CDR3aa: CASRTGTGVTEQYF
d_gene: NA; abundance: NA; len: 15; v_gene: TRBV6-5; j_gene: TRBJ1-1; CDR3nt: TGTGCCAGCAGTTACGTCGGGGCTTTGAACACTGAAGCTTTCTTT; CDR3aa: CASSYVGALNTEAFF
d_gene: NA; abundance: few; len: 15; v_gene: TRBV7-9; j_gene: TRBJ2-7; CDR3nt: TGTGCCAGCAGCTTGTCGGTAACAGGCTCCTACGAGCAGTACTTC; CDR3aa: CASSLSVTGSYEQYF
d_gene: TRBD1; abundance: NA; len: 14; v_gene: TRBV6-6; j_gene: TRBJ2-1; CDR3nt: TGTGCCAGCAGTCCGAACAGGGGGTCGAGTGAGCAGTTCTTC; CDR3aa: CASSPNRGSSEQFF
d_gene: NA; abundance: few; len: 14; v_gene: TRBV5-8; j_gene: TRBJ1-4; CDR3nt: TGTGCCAGCGGGGGCGGAGGGACGGATGAAAAACTGTTTTTT; CDR3aa: CASGGGGTDEKLFF
d_gene: NA; abundance: NA; len: 14; v_gene: TRBV20-1; j_gene: TRBJ2-5; CDR3nt: TGCAGTGCTCGGAGGGGCCTAAGCGGCTCGGGGCAGTACTTC; CDR3aa: CSARRGLSGSGQYF
d_gene: TRBD2; abundance: few; len: 18; v_gene: TRBV27; j_gene: TRBJ2-1; CDR3nt: TGTGCCAGCAGTTTATCTGGGCTAGCGGGGGGGGTTTACAATGAGCAGTTCTTC; CDR3aa: CASSLSGLAGGVYNEQFF
d_gene: NA; abundance: few; len: 13; v_gene: TRBV30; j_gene: TRBJ1-5; CDR3nt: TGTGCCTGGGGCCAAGGACGCCCGGGGCCCCAGCATTTT; CDR3aa: CAWGQGRPGPQHF
d_gene: NA; abundance: NA; len: 13; v_gene: TRBV28; j_gene: TRBJ2-7; CDR3nt: TGTGCCAGCAGTCCTCAGCTAGCCCACGAGCAGTACTTC; CDR3aa: CASSPQLAHEQYF